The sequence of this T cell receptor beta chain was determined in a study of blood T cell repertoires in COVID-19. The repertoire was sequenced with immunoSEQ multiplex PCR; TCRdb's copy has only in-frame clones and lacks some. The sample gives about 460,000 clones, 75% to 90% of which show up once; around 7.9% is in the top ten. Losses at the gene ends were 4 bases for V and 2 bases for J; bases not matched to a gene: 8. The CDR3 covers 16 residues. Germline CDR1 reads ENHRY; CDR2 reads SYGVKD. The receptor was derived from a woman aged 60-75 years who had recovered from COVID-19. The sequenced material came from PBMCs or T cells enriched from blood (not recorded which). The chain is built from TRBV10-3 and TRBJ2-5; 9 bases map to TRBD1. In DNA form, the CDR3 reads TGTGCCATCAGTGGGGGACAGGGAACAACGCAAGAGACCCAGTACTTC. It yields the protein CAISGGQGTTQETQYF.